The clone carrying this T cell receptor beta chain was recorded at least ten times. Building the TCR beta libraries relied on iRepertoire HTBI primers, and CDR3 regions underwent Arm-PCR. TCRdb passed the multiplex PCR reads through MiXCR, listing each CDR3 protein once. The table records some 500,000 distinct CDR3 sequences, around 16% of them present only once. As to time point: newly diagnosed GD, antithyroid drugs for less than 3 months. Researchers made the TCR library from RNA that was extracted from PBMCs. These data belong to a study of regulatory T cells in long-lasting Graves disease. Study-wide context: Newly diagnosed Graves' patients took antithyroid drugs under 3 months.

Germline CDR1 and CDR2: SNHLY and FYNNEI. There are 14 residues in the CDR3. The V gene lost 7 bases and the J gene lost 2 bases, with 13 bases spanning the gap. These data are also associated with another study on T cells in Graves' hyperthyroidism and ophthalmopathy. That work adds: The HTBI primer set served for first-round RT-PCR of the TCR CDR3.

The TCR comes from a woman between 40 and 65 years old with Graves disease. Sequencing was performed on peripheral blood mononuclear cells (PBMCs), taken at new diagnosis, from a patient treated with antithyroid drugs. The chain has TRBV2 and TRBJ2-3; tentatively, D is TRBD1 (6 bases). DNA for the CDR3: TGTGCCAGCACTGGACAGACGGTCACAGATACGCAGTATTTT. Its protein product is CASTGQTVTDTQYF.